The sequence of this T cell receptor (beta chain) was determined in a study of OX40 agonist ivuxolimab in advanced cancers. At the level of the study: Every 2 weeks, patients received ivuxolimab intravenously, dosed at 0.01 to 10 mg/kg. A history of anti-PD-1, anti-PD-L1 or anti-CTLA-4 therapy was acceptable, and 40% to 45% had some.

As regards this clone: Its antigen is as yet unknown.

V gave up 4 bases and J gave up 2 bases; unmatched junction bases: 8. The CDR3 contains 16 residues. CDR1 and CDR2 from the germline V gene are MGHRA and YSYEKL. Broader study findings: Among the lowest peripheral clonal expansion occurred in 0.1-3.0 mg/kg partial responders. Within 6 weeks, CD4+ and CD8+ blood T cells expanded clonally at 0.1 to 3.0 mg/kg.

Repertoires were generated with immunoSEQ multiplex PCR, while TCRdb's copy carries only in-frame clones and drops some. The sample lists tens of thousands of clones, 86% occurring once. The sequences come from CD4+ or CD8+ T cells sorted from blood, collected in a trial of the OX40 agonist ivuxolimab. The sequence was obtained from an adult with an advanced solid tumor such as melanoma, head and neck, liver or kidney cancer. V gene TRBV4-1 combines with J gene TRBJ1-2; 9 bases map to TRBD1. DNA for the CDR3: TGCGCCAGCAGCCCAGGAGGGGGACAGGGAAACTATGGCTACACCTTC. It codes for CASSPGGGQGNYGYTF.